This T cell receptor (beta chain) originates from a study of shared T cell receptors in the human thymus. The assay was immunoSEQ multiplex PCR, and TCRdb's table has in-frame clones only and misses some. The data contain hundreds of thousands of clones, over 75% of them singletons. These data were also filed under a second study, of human thymus T cells.

Input material: thymocytes. This receptor was identified in a boy less than two years old with a congenital heart defect.

This chain's CDR3 is CASSPDRGREKLFF. The CDR3 DNA reads TGTGCCAGCAGCCCGGACAGGGGAAGGGAAAAACTGTTTTTT. This chain links TRBV6-5 with TRBJ1-4; 9 bases map to TRBD1. The germline V gene encodes CDR1 MNHEY and CDR2 SVGAGI. J was trimmed by 8 bases and V by 6 bases; bases with no gene match: 7. The CDR3 spans 14 residues.